Below are 19 T cell receptor beta chains sequenced from a single sample in a study of blood T cell repertoires in COVID-19. Only in-frame clones appear in the TCRdb table, and some are missing; sequencing was by immunoSEQ multiplex PCR. The data show approximately 450,000 clones, 87% seen once. The sample comprised PBMCs or T cells enriched from blood (not recorded which). All receptors come from a woman between 18 and 29 years old with acute COVID-19.

This clone appeared a single time. J is TRBJ2-2 and V is TRBV29-1, with 10 bases identical to TRBD2. Trimming took 4 bases from V and 7 from J; bases not matched to a gene: 3. The CDR3 sequence is 13 residues long. Germline V gives CDR1 SQVTM, CDR2 ANQGSEA. This CDR3 is CSVGPSGGGELFF. The CDR3 bases are TGCAGCGTTGGACCTAGCGGGGGCGGGGAGCTGTTTTTT.

J is TRBJ1-5 and V is TRBV7-2, with 7 positions matching TRBD1. This CDR3 comprises 14 residues. Germline assignment: CDR1 SGHTA and CDR2 FQGNSA. The ends lost 4 bases at V and 1 base at J; junction bases unmatched: 1. The CDR3 spells CASSWTGSNQPQHF. The CDR3 DNA reads as TGTGCCAGCAGCTGGACAGGAAGCAATCAGCCCCAGCATTTT.

The rearrangement uses TRBV7-9 and TRBJ1-1, with unresolved D. Germline CDR1 and CDR2: SEHNR and FQNEAQ (reference sequence). There are 15 residues in the CDR3. V was shortened by 2 bases and J by 0 bases, with 10 bases between the two germline ends. CDR3 sequence (DNA): TGTGCCAGCAGCTTATTAGGACTGGTGAACACTGAAGCTTTCTTT. Its translation is CASSLLGLVNTEAFF.

V usage is TRBV19 and J usage is TRBJ2-1; tentative D call: TRBD2 (5 bases). Trimming stripped 6 bases from V and 8 bases from J, with 11 bases between. Germline V gene data show CDR1 as LNHDA and CDR2 as SQIVND (reference sequence). The CDR3 has 12 residues. CDR3 DNA: TGTGCCAGTAGCCCCCGGGGAGATGAGCAGTTCTTC. The encoded protein is CASSPRGDEQFF. The full variable domain, its missing parts supplied by reference TRBV19 and TRBJ2-1, is DGGITQSPKYLFRKEGQNVTLSCEQNLNHDAMYWYRQDPGQGLRLIYYSQIVNDFQKGDIAEGYSVSREKKESFPLTVTSAQKNPTAFYLCASSPRGDEQFFGPGTRLTVL.

The chain links TRBV27 to TRBJ1-1, with D possibly matching TRBD1 (5 bases). Germline-derived CDR1 and CDR2 are MNHEY and SMNVEV (reference sequence). The germline V and J ends were trimmed by 6 bases and 1 base, with 12 bases remaining between them. CDR3 size: 14 residues. The CDR3 reads CASRQTVANTEAFF. Written as DNA, the CDR3 is TGTGCCAGCAGACAGACAGTTGCGAACACTGAAGCTTTCTTT.

This clone was counted once. This chain joins TRBV28 and TRBJ2-7; perhaps TRBD1 as D (5 bases). The CDR3 extends over 13 amino acids. CDR1 is MDHEN and CDR2 is SYDVKM in the germline V gene. Trimming cost V 10 bases and J 0 bases, with 13 bases left between them. The CDR3 DNA reads TGTGCCACCACCGGCAGGGCCTCCTACGAGCAGTACTTC. Its protein product is CATTGRASYEQYF. Using reference TRBV28 and TRBJ2-7 for the parts outside the CDR3, the full variable domain is DVKVTQSSRYLVKRTGEKVFLECVQDMDHENMFWYRQDPGLGLRLIYFSYDVKMKEKGDIPEGYSVSREKKERFSLILESASTNQTSMYLCATTGRASYEQYFGPGTRLTVT.

The chain links TRBV5-1 to TRBJ2-1; 13 nucleotides line up with TRBD2. V lost 4 bases and J lost 4; bases outside the gene matches: 5. This CDR3 comprises 16 residues. Germline CDR1 reads SGHRS; CDR2 reads YFSETQ. The CDR3 is CASSARTSGRYNEQFF. CDR3 in DNA: TGCGCCAGCAGCGCTAGGACTAGCGGGAGATACAATGAGCAGTTCTTC.

The CDR3 DNA follows: TGCAGCGTTGCGGGACAGGGGGCCAACGTCCTGACTTTC. Translation: CSVAGQGANVLTF. The gene calls are TRBV29-1 and TRBJ2-6, with 7 nucleotides matching TRBD1. V shed 4 bases and J 4 bases; nucleotides not matched to a gene: 1. Germline assignment: CDR1 SQVTM and CDR2 ANQGSEA. This CDR3 is 13 amino acids long.

DNA for the CDR3: TGTGCCACCAGCAGAGGGGGCAGAAGCACAGATACGCAGTATTTT. The encoded protein is CATSRGGRSTDTQYF. V usage is TRBV15 and J usage is TRBJ2-3, with D possibly matching TRBD1 (5 bases). The CDR3 totals 15 residues. Germline lookup yields CDR1 LNHNV and CDR2 YYDKDF (reference sequence). V lost 1 base and J lost 0, with 8 bases in between.

The CDR3 here is CASRTGTETQYF. CDR3 sequence (DNA): TGTGCCAGCAGGACAGGGACCGAGACCCAGTACTTC. The chain joins TRBV2 to TRBJ2-5; TRBD1 matches at 7 bases. Per germline, CDR1 SNHLY and CDR2 FYNNEI. V shed 6 bases, J shed 5 bases, and the junction held 3 bases outside the gene matches. The CDR3 has 12 residues.

The CDR3 spells CASSAKPDRANEKLFF. In DNA form, the CDR3 reads TGTGCCAGCAGCGCCAAACCCGACAGGGCAAATGAAAAACTGTTTTTT. The rearrangement links TRBV7-2 to TRBJ1-4; 7 bases are a match to TRBD1. The CDR3 contains 16 residues. CDR1 is SGHTA, CDR2 FQGNSA, per germline. Unmatched junction bases numbered 11, after V lost 5 bases and J lost 5 bases.

This clone was detected a few times. The chain has TRBV7-9 and TRBJ1-6, with a possible D match to TRBD1 (5 bases). Looked up from germline, CDR1 is SEHNR and CDR2 is FQNEAQ (reference sequence). Trimming pared 1 base from V and 7 bases from J, leaving 8 bases between. This CDR3 is built from 14 residues. CDR3 coding DNA: TGTGCCAGCAGCTTAGGACAGACGAATTCACCCCTCCACTTT. It specifies CASSLGQTNSPLHF.

In the case of this clone: The conserved phenylalanine or tryptophan is not found at the CDR3 terminus, so this likely reflects a read error. It is unclear where the CDR3 begins or ends on the DNA, so no DNA is shown, and the CDR3 is as TCRdb lists it. The V and J genes are TRBV28 and TRBJ1-1; the table's D gene call, TRBD1, was not cross checked with the DNA. Germline assignment: CDR1 MDHEN and CDR2 SYDVKM. Termini included, the CDR3 measures 13 amino acids. The CDR3: CASSGWQDRGAEV.

The genes are TRBV28 and TRBJ2-5; possibly TRBD1 for D (6 bases). The ends were cut back, 1 base at V and 0 bases at J, with 21 bases in the middle. CDR1 is MDHEN and CDR2 is SYDVKM in the germline V gene. This CDR3 region has 19 residues. This CDR3 is CASSLSVLQGASHQETQYF. The CDR3 region has the DNA TGTGCCAGCAGTTTATCGGTTTTACAGGGTGCATCCCACCAAGAGACCCAGTACTTC.

There are a few counts of this clone. The rearrangement joins TRBV19 to TRBJ1-3; 8 bases match TRBD1. The CDR3 extends over 14 amino acids. Germline trimming cut 9 bases from V and 7 bases from J; bases unmatched to any gene: 11. CDR1 and CDR2 (germline): LNHDA, SQIVND (reference sequence). The CDR3: CASEDSTGDNTIYF. CDR3 coding DNA: TGTGCCAGCGAGGACTCGACAGGGGATAACACCATATATTTT. The complete variable domain, with remaining parts taken from reference TRBV19 and TRBJ1-3, reads DGGITQSPKYLFRKEGQNVTLSCEQNLNHDAMYWYRQDPGQGLRLIYYSQIVNDFQKGDIAEGYSVSREKKESFPLTVTSAQKNPTAFYLCASEDSTGDNTIYFGEGSWLTVV.

This sequence joins TRBV7-8 and TRBJ2-1; the D gene is possibly TRBD1 (5 bases). Germline V gives CDR1 SGHVS, CDR2 FQNEAQ. The length of the CDR3 is 14 residues. V gave up 5 bases and J gave up 6 bases, with 14 bases separating them. As DNA, the CDR3 is TGTGCCAGCAGCGTCGAGGCAGGGATCAATGAGCAGTTCTTC. Translated, it gives CASSVEAGINEQFF.

J is TRBJ2-5 and V is TRBV19; 7 positions agree with TRBD2. The CDR3 is 13 amino acids. Germline values: CDR1 LNHDA, CDR2 SQIVND (reference sequence). V lost 7 bases and J lost 5; bases outside the gene matches: 7. The CDR3, as DNA: TGTGCCAGTACTAGCGGTAACTGGGAGACCCAGTACTTC. Residues: CASTSGNWETQYF. Drawing the rest from reference TRBV19 and TRBJ2-5, the complete variable domain is DGGITQSPKYLFRKEGQNVTLSCEQNLNHDAMYWYRQDPGQGLRLIYYSQIVNDFQKGDIAEGYSVSREKKESFPLTVTSAQKNPTAFYLCASTSGNWETQYFGPGTRLLVL.

The CDR3 region is CASSIDHREETQYF. The CDR3 nucleotides read TGTGCCAGTAGTATAGATCACAGAGAAGAGACCCAGTACTTC. The chain carries TRBV19 and TRBJ2-5; D ambiguous. This CDR3 is built from 14 residues. The V gene's germline CDR1 is LNHDA and CDR2 SQIVND (reference sequence). V lost 0 bases to trimming and J lost 3 bases, with 8 bases between them.

V is TRBV23-1 and J is TRBJ1-4, with TRBD1 identical over 8 bases. TRBV23-1 has ORF status, its function being uncertain. The length of the CDR3 is 16 residues. V shed 0 bases, J shed 4 bases, and the junction held 4 bases outside the gene matches. The CDR3 region has the DNA TGCGCCAGCAGTCAATCGAGGACAGGGATTAATGAAAAACTGTTTTTT. This gives the protein CASSQSRTGINEKLFF.